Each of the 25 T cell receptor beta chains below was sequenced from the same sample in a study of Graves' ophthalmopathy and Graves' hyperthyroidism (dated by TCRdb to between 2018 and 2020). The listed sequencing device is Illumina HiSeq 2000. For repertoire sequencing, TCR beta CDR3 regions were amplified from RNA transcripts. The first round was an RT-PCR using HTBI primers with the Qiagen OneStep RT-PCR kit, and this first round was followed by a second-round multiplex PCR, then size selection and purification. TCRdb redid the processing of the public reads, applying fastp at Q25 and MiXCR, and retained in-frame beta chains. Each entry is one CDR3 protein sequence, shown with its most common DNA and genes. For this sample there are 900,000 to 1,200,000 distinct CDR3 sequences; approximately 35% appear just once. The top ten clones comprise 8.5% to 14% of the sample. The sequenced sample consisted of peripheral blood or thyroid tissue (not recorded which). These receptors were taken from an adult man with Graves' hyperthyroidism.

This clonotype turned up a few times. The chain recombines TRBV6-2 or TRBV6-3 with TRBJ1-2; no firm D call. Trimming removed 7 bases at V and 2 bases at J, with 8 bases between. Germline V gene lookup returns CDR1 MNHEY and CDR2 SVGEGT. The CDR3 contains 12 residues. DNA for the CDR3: TGTGCCAGCAAGGCGGAAAACTATGGCTACACCTTC. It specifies CASKAENYGYTF.

CDR3 region: CASSLALGWSYNSPLHF. The CDR3 DNA is TGTGCCAGCAGCTTAGCGCTGGGGTGGTCCTATAATTCACCCCTCCACTTT. The chain employs TRBV7-2 and TRBJ1-6; D remains unclear. With 0 bases removed from V and 1 base from J, the gap between germline ends came to 10 bases. The CDR3 has 17 amino acids. Per the germline V gene, CDR1 is SGHTA and CDR2 is FQGNSA.

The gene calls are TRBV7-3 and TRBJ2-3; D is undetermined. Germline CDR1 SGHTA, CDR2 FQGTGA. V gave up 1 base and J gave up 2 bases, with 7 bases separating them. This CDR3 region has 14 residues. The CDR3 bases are TGTGCCAGCAGCTTAAGGCCATTCACAGATACGCAGTATTTT. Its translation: CASSLRPFTDTQYF.

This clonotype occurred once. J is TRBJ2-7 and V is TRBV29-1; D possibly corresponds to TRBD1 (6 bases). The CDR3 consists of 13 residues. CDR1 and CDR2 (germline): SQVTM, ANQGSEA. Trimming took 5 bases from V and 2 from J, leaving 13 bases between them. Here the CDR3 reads CSVTPTGTYEQYF. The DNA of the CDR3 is TGCAGCGTTACCCCGACAGGCACCTACGAGCAGTACTTC.

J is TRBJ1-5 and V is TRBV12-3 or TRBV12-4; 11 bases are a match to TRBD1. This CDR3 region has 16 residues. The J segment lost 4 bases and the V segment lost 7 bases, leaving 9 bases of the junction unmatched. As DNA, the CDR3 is TGTGCCAGCAAGACGGGACAGGGGGTCGGTAATCAGCCCCAGCATTTT. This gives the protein CASKTGQGVGNQPQHF.

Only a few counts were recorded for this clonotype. CDR3 DNA sequence: TGCAGTGCGCCCAGCCTTGACAACCCGTTTAACTATGGCTACACCTTC. Protein sequence: CSAPSLDNPFNYGYTF. The V gene is TRBV20-1, the J gene TRBJ1-2; no clear D gene. This CDR3 has 16 residues. V was clipped by 6 bases and J by 1 base, with 21 bases between them. CDR1 is DFQATT and CDR2 is SNEGSKA in the germline V gene (reference sequence).

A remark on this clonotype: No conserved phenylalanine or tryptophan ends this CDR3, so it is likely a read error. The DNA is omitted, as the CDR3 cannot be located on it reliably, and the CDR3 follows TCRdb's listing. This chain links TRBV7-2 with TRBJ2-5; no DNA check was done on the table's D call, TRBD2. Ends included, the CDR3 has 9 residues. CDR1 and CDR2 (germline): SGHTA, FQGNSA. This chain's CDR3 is CASSFEWEL.

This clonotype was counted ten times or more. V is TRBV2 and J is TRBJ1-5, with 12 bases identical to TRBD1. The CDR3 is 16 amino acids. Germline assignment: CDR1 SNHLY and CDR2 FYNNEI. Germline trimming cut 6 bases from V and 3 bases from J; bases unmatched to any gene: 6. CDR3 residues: CASRTGTGGFNQPQHF. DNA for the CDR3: TGTGCCAGCAGAACCGGGACAGGGGGCTTCAATCAGCCCCAGCATTTT.

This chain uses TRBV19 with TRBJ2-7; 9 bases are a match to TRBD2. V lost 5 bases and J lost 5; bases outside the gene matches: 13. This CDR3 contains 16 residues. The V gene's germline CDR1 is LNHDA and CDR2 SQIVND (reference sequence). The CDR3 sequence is CASSPRPGLARHEQYF. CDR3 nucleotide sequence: TGTGCCAGTAGTCCTCGCCCGGGACTAGCACGACACGAGCAGTACTTC.

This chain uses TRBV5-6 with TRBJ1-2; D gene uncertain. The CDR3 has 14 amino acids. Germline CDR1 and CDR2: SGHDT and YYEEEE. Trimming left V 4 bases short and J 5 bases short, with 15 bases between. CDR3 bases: TGTGCCAGCAGCCCGCCCGGCCGGCCTTATGGCTACACCTTC. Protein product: CASSPPGRPYGYTF. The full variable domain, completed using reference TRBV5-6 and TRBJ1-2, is DAGVTQSPTHLIKTRGQQVTLRCSPKSGHDTVSWYQQALGQGPQFIFQYYEEEERQRGNFPDRFSGHQFPNYSSELNVNALLLGDSALYLCASSPPGRPYGYTFGSGTRLTVV.

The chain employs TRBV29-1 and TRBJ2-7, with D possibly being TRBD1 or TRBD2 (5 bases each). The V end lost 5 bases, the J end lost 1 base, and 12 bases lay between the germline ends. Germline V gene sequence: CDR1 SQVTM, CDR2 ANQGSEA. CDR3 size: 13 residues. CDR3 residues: CSVRGRLSYEQYF. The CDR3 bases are TGCAGCGTTCGGGGCAGGTTATCCTACGAGCAGTACTTC.

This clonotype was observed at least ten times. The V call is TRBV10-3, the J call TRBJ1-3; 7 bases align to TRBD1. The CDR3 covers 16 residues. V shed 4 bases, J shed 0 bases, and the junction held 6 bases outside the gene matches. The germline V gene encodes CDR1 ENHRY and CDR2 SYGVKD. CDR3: CAISGPGQSSGNTIYF. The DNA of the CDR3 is TGTGCCATCAGTGGACCGGGACAGAGCTCTGGAAACACCATATATTTT.

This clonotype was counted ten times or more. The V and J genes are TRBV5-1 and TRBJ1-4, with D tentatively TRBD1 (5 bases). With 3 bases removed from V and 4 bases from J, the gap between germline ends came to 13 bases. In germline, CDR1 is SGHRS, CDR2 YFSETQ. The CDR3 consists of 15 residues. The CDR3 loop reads CASSSGSGYNEKLFF. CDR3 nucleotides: TGCGCCAGCAGCTCAGGTTCAGGGTATAATGAAAAACTGTTTTTT.

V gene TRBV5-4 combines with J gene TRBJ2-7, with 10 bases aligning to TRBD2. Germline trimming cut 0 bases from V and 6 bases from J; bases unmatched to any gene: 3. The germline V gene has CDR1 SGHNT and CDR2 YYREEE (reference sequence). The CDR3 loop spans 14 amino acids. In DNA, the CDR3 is TGTGCCAGCAGCTTGGTGGCTAGCGGGAGCGAGCAGTACTTC. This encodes CASSLVASGSEQYF.

CDR3 residues: CSVRDRAIGGTEAFF. The CDR3 DNA sequence: TGCAGCGTACGGGACAGGGCCATAGGGGGGACTGAAGCTTTCTTT. The chain recombines TRBV29-1 with TRBJ1-1; TRBD1 aligns across 9 bases. Losses at the gene ends were 6 bases for V and 5 bases for J; bases not matched to a gene: 13. This CDR3 has 15 residues. Germline CDR1 and CDR2: SQVTM and ANQGSEA.

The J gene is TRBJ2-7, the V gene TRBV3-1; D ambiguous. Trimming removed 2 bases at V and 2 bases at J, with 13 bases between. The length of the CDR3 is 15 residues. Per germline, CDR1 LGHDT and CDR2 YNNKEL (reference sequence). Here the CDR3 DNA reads TGTGCCAGCAGCCAATCTCCTGTACAGACCTACGAGCAGTACTTC. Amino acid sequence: CASSQSPVQTYEQYF.

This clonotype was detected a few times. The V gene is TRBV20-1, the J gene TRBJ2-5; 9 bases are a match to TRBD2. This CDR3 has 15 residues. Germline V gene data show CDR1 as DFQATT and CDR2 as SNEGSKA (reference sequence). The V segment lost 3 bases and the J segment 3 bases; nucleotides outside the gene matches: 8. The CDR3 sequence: CSASSPSGVKETQYF. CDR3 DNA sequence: TGCAGTGCTAGTTCGCCTAGCGGGGTAAAAGAGACCCAGTACTTC.

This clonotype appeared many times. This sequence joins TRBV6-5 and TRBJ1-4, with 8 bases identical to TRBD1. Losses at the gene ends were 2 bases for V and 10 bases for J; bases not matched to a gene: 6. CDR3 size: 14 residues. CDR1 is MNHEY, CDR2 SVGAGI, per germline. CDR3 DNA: TGTGCCAGCAGTTACGTACAGGGGGGTGGAAAACTGTTTTTT. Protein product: CASSYVQGGGKLFF.

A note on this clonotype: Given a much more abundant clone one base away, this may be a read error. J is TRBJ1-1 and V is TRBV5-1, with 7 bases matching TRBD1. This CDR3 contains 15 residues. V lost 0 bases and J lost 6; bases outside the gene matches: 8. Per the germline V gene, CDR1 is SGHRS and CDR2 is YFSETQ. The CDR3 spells CASSLEGARGAEAFF. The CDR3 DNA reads TGCGCCAGCAGCTTGGAGGGGGCGCGCGGCGCTGAAGCTTTCTTT.

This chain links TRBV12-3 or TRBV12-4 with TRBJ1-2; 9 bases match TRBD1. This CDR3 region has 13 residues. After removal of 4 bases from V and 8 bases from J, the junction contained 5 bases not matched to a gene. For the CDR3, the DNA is TGTGCCAGCAGTTGGGGGACAGGGCTCGGCTACACCTTC. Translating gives CASSWGTGLGYTF.

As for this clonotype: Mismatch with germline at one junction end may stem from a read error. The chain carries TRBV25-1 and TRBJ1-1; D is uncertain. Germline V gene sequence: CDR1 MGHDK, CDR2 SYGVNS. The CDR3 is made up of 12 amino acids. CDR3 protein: CSSSRGNTEAFF. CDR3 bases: TGTTCCAGCAGTCGCGGGAACACTGAAGCTTTCTTT.

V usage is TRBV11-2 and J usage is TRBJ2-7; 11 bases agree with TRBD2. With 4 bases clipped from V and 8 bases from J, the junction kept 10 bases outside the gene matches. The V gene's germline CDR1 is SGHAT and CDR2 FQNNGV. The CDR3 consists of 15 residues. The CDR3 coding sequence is TGTGCCAGCAGCTCAATAGCGGGAGGGCCTCAAAAGCAGTACTTC. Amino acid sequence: CASSSIAGGPQKQYF.

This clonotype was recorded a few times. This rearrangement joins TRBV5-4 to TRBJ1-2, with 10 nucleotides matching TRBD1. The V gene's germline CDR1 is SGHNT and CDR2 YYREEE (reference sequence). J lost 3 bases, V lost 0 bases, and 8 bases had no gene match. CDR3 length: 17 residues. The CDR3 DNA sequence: TGTGCCAGCAGCTTGGAAGGGACAGGGGCGCTATACTATGGCTACACCTTC. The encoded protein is CASSLEGTGALYYGYTF.

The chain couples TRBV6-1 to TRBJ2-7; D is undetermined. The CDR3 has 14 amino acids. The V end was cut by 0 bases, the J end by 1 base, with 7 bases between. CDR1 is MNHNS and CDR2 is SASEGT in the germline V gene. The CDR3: CASSEAADSYEQYF. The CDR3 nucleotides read TGTGCCAGCAGTGAAGCGGCAGATTCCTACGAGCAGTACTTC.

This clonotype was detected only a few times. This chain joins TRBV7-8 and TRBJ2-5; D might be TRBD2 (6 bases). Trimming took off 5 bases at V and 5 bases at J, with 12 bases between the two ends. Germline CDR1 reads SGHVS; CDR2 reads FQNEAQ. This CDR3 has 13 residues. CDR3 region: CASSASGVETQYF. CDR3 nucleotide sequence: TGTGCCAGCAGCGCCTCGGGAGTGGAGACCCAGTACTTC.